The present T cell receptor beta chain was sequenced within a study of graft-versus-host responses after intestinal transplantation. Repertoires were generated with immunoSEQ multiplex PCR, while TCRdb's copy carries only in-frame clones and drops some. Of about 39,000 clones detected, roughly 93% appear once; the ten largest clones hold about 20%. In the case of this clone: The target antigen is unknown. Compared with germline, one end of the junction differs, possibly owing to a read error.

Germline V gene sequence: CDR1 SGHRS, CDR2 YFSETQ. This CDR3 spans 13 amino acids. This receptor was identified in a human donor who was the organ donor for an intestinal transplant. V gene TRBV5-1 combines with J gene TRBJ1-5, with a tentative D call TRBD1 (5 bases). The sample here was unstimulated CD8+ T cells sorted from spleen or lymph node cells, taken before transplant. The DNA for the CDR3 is TGCGCCAGCAGCCTGGGGCCAACTCAGCCCCGGCATTTT. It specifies CASSLGPTQPRHF.